These 27 T cell receptor beta chains were all obtained from the same sample, sequenced in a study of cytomegalovirus exposure and HLA in healthy donors. PCR primers comprised 60 Vbeta and 13 Jbeta primers. This table comes from immunoSEQ multiplex PCR, and its TCRdb copy is limited to in-frame clones, with some not included. The profile shows some 91,000 clones, roughly 80% of them singletons. The sequencing sample was made of PBMCs. These receptors originate from a middle-aged man in good health and CMV-seropositive.

A few counts support this clone. This chain uses TRBV2 with TRBJ1-1; D not certain. This CDR3 is 12 amino acids long. Germline lookup yields CDR1 SNHLY and CDR2 FYNNEI. V dropped 8 bases and J dropped 4 bases, with 11 bases sitting between them. CDR3 sequence reads: CASVYSRTEAFF. CDR3 bases: TGTGCCAGCGTATATTCCCGCACTGAAGCTTTCTTT.

J is TRBJ2-2 and V is TRBV19; TRBD1 matches 9 bases. CDR3 length equals 17 residues. Looked up from germline, CDR1 is LNHDA and CDR2 is SQIVND (reference sequence). V lost 4 bases and J lost 5; bases outside the gene matches: 11. CDR3 protein: CASSTDDRGRTTGELFF. The CDR3 DNA sequence: TGTGCCAGTAGTACCGACGACAGGGGGAGGACGACCGGGGAGCTGTTTTTT.

This clone was seen a few times. The chain recombines TRBV4-1 with TRBJ2-7, with 7 positions matching TRBD1. CDR3 size: 14 residues. In germline, CDR1 is MGHRA, CDR2 YSYEKL. V was pared by 1 base and J by 2 bases, with 2 bases of the junction left unmatched. CDR3 sequence reads: CASSQGQGAYEQYF. The CDR3 region has the DNA TGCGCCAGCAGCCAAGGCCAGGGGGCCTACGAGCAGTACTTC.

V is TRBV6-6 and J is TRBJ1-2; tentatively, D is TRBD1 (5 bases). Germline assignment: CDR1 MNHNY and CDR2 SVGAGI (reference sequence). The CDR3 is made up of 16 amino acids. V lost 6 bases to trimming and J lost 1 base, with 18 bases between them. The CDR3 loop reads CASRSTQGQSNYGYTF. The CDR3 nucleotides read TGTGCCAGCAGATCCACCCAGGGTCAGAGTAACTATGGCTACACCTTC.

The rearrangement links TRBV27 to TRBJ2-1; D is ambiguous. The CDR3 length is 13 residues. Germline V lookup: CDR1 MNHEY, CDR2 SMNVEV (reference sequence). V was pared by 6 bases and J by 6 bases, with 12 bases between. CDR3 amino acids: CASSPKERNEQFF. The CDR3, as DNA: TGTGCCAGCAGCCCCAAGGAGCGCAATGAGCAGTTCTTC.

In DNA, the CDR3 is TGTGCCAGCAGTTACCTCGGACTAGAGTACAATGAGCAGTTCTTC. Translating gives CASSYLGLEYNEQFF. V is TRBV6-5 and J is TRBJ2-1, with 7 bases fitting TRBD2. From germline, CDR1 is MNHEY and CDR2 SVGAGI. Unmatched junction bases numbered 5, after V lost 2 bases and J lost 4 bases. This CDR3 is built from 15 residues.

V and J are TRBV2 and TRBJ2-7; 7 nucleotides line up with TRBD1. V was clipped by 2 bases and J by 1 base; unmatched bases: 5. Looked up from germline, CDR1 is SNHLY and CDR2 is FYNNEI. The CDR3 covers 15 residues. In DNA, the CDR3 is TGTGCCAGCAGTGAATGGTCGGGACAGTCCTACGAGCAGTACTTC. This encodes CASSEWSGQSYEQYF.

The V and J genes are TRBV10-3 and TRBJ1-1; 12 bases map to TRBD1. Germline assignment: CDR1 ENHRY and CDR2 SYGVKD. The CDR3 runs to 15 residues. V was clipped by 8 bases and J by 3 bases; unmatched bases: 7. This CDR3 reads CAIRDRGLGDTEAFF. The CDR3 coding sequence is TGTGCCATCCGGGACAGGGGGCTTGGCGACACTGAAGCTTTCTTT.

This clone was seen only a few times. The genes are TRBV4-3 and TRBJ2-1; tentative D call: TRBD2 (6 bases). V lost 0 bases, J lost 5 bases, and 20 bases lay in between. This CDR3 region has 18 residues. Germline V gene data show CDR1 as LGHNA and CDR2 as YSLEER. CDR3 bases: TGCGCCAGCAGCCAAGATTTGGGTTGGGGGGAGAGGAACAATGAGCAGTTCTTC. Protein sequence: CASSQDLGWGERNNEQFF.

This clone has only a few counts. The genes are TRBV6-1 and TRBJ2-1; no definite D call. The length of the CDR3 is 13 residues. Trimming cost V 0 bases and J 10 bases, with 10 bases left between them. The V gene's germline CDR1 is MNHNS and CDR2 SASEGT. In DNA, the CDR3 is TGTGCCAGCAGTGAAGCGCGACCAGGCGAGCAGTTCTTC. As protein: CASSEARPGEQFF.

J is TRBJ1-5 and V is TRBV15; possibly TRBD1 for D (5 bases). Trimming pared 0 bases from V and 4 bases from J, leaving 10 bases between. The CDR3 contains 15 residues. CDR1 and CDR2 from the germline V gene are LNHNV and YYDKDF (reference sequence). The CDR3 DNA sequence: TGTGCCACCAGCAGAGAAGGCAGGGTTAATCAGCCCCAGCATTTT. Protein sequence: CATSREGRVNQPQHF.

The genes are TRBV5-1 and TRBJ2-7, with D possibly being TRBD1 (6 bases). Deletions cut 0 bases from V and 0 bases from J, with 13 bases between. CDR1 is SGHRS and CDR2 is YFSETQ in the germline V gene. The CDR3 consists of 16 residues. The CDR3 sequence is CASSLADDRSSYEQYF. CDR3 sequence (DNA): TGCGCCAGCAGCTTGGCCGATGACAGGTCCTCCTACGAGCAGTACTTC.

This clone was counted a few times. This sequence joins TRBV6-1 and TRBJ2-2, with D possibly matching TRBD2 (5 bases). CDR1 is MNHNS, CDR2 SASEGT, per germline. The CDR3 covers 14 residues. Trimming cost V 5 bases and J 4 bases, with 11 bases left between them. In nucleotides, the CDR3 is TGTGCCAGCAGTTTTGGGAGAGGCACCGGGGAGCTGTTTTTT. Translation: CASSFGRGTGELFF.

A few counts support this clone. Here the CDR3 DNA reads TGTGCCAGCAGTTTGGGAGGGAGCACTGAAGCTTTCTTT. Translated: CASSLGGSTEAFF. J is TRBJ1-1 and V is TRBV27; unclear D gene. The length of the CDR3 is 13 residues. Germline lookup yields CDR1 MNHEY and CDR2 SMNVEV (reference sequence). V lost 3 bases and J lost 4, with 9 bases in between.

The chain is built from TRBV5-1 and TRBJ1-1; TRBD1 matches at 7 bases. The CDR3 is 13 residues long. Germline V gene lookup returns CDR1 SGHRS and CDR2 YFSETQ. The V segment lost 8 bases and the J segment 1 base; nucleotides outside the gene matches: 5. As DNA, the CDR3 is TGCGCCAGTCGGGACAGTGGGAACACTGAAGCTTTCTTT. Translation: CASRDSGNTEAFF.

This chain joins TRBV6-5 and TRBJ2-2; unclear D gene. CDR1 and CDR2 (germline): MNHEY, SVGAGI. Trimming removed 4 bases at V and 6 bases at J, with 3 bases between. This CDR3 is 11 amino acids long. The CDR3 region is CASSSPGELFF. The CDR3 DNA follows: TGTGCCAGCAGTTCTCCCGGGGAGCTGTTTTTT.

This clone was detected a few times. The genes are TRBV7-3 and TRBJ2-5, with a possible D match to TRBD2 (5 bases). The CDR3 consists of 14 residues. V was shortened by 5 bases and J by 2 bases, with 12 bases between the two germline ends. Germline lookup yields CDR1 SGHTA and CDR2 FQGTGA. The CDR3 sequence is CASSPGNGQETQYF. In DNA, the CDR3 is TGTGCCAGCAGCCCGGGGAATGGGCAAGAGACCCAGTACTTC.

The chain uses TRBV11-2 and TRBJ2-1, with D possibly matching TRBD2 (5 bases). V was clipped by 4 bases and J by 5 bases, with 15 bases between them. Germline V lookup: CDR1 SGHAT, CDR2 FQNNGV. The CDR3 loop spans 15 amino acids. The chain's CDR3 is CASSSRGSINNEQFF. The CDR3, as DNA: TGTGCCAGCAGCTCCCGGGGATCTATAAACAATGAGCAGTTCTTC.

For the CDR3, the DNA is TGTGCCAGCAGCGTAGACGGGTTGGCCTACGAGCAGTACTTC. Translated, it gives CASSVDGLAYEQYF. The V and J genes are TRBV9 and TRBJ2-7; D is undetermined. Looked up from germline, CDR1 is SGDLS and CDR2 is YYNGEE. The CDR3 contains 14 residues. Trimming pared 0 bases from V and 2 bases from J, leaving 9 bases between.

The V gene is TRBV5-4, the J gene TRBJ2-2; 12 positions agree with TRBD2. Germline assignment: CDR1 SGHNT and CDR2 YYREEE (reference sequence). V lost 4 bases, J lost 5 bases, and 6 bases stayed unmatched. This CDR3 has 16 residues. CDR3 bases: TGTGCCAGCAGCACCCTAGCGGGAGGGCCTACCGGGGAGCTGTTTTTT. As protein: CASSTLAGGPTGELFF.

V and J are TRBV2 and TRBJ1-2; 10 nucleotides agree with TRBD1. Germline CDR1 is SNHLY and CDR2 is FYNNEI. The CDR3 consists of 14 residues. J was trimmed by 8 bases and V by 6 bases; bases with no gene match: 9. The chain's CDR3 is CASRRQGAVGGYTF. The DNA for the CDR3 is TGTGCCAGCAGGAGACAGGGGGCGGTGGGCGGCTACACCTTC.

V and J are TRBV18 and TRBJ2-2; 9 nucleotides align to TRBD1. Germline trimming cut 3 bases from V and 6 bases from J; bases unmatched to any gene: 14. The germline V gene has CDR1 KGHSH and CDR2 LQKENI. The CDR3 covers 18 residues. The CDR3 bases are TGTGCCAGCTCACCGTTACCGGGACAGGGTGGCTTGTCCGGGGAGCTGTTTTTT. It specifies CASSPLPGQGGLSGELFF.

This clone showed up just a few times. The identical CDR3 is also encoded by other nucleotide sequences in the sample. The chain couples TRBV5-1 to TRBJ2-5; tentative D call: TRBD1 (5 bases). The germline CDR1 and CDR2 sequences are SGHRS and YFSETQ. The CDR3 consists of 14 residues. V was shortened by 0 bases and J by 3 bases, with 9 bases between the two germline ends. The CDR3 sequence: CASSLAGQKETQYF. CDR3 DNA sequence: TGCGCCAGCAGCTTGGCAGGACAAAAAGAGACCCAGTACTTC.

The chain combines TRBV27 with TRBJ2-5; 9 nucleotides agree with TRBD2. After removal of 5 bases from V and 4 bases from J, the junction contained 8 bases not matched to a gene. The germline CDR1 and CDR2 sequences are MNHEY and SMNVEV (reference sequence). This CDR3 has 15 amino acids. DNA of the CDR3: TGTGCCAGCAGTCCCATGAGCGGGAGGTCAGAGACCCAGTACTTC. Protein product: CASSPMSGRSETQYF.

As DNA, the CDR3 is TGTGCCAGCTCACCATCTTTGGACAGGGTGAACACTGAAGCTTTCTTT. Translated, it gives CASSPSLDRVNTEAFF. J is TRBJ1-1 and V is TRBV18, with TRBD1 matching over 8 bases. Germline CDR1 KGHSH, CDR2 LQKENI. The CDR3 is 16 residues long. Trimming cost V 2 bases and J 0 bases; bases outside gene matches: 5.

This clone was found once. This sequence joins TRBV19 and TRBJ1-5, with a possible D match to TRBD1 (5 bases). Germline V gene sequence: CDR1 LNHDA, CDR2 SQIVND (reference sequence). CDR3 size: 20 residues. Deletions cut 4 bases from V and 1 base from J, with 26 bases between. In DNA, the CDR3 is TGTGCCAGTAGTAAGGGCTTGGGGGACTTTATGAGAGGGAGCAATCAGCCCCAGCATTTT. The encoded protein is CASSKGLGDFMRGSNQPQHF.

The CDR3 loop reads CASSLWSTIYF. CDR3 nucleotides: TGTGCCAGCAGTTTATGGAGCACCATATATTTT. The chain carries TRBV28 and TRBJ1-3, with no clear D. Trimming took off 0 bases at V and 9 bases at J, with 3 bases between the two ends. Germline assignment: CDR1 MDHEN and CDR2 SYDVKM. The CDR3 has 11 residues.